This note documents a single TCR beta chain sequence. Its recognized antigen is unknown. Base qualities are not at hand, and no much larger clone is one base apart. This sample was taken from a study of T-cell memory formation after mild COVID-19 (dated by TCRdb to the early 2020s). Study-wide context: Most TCR sequence clusters were specific to one of the two donors. In a couple of donors, T-cell clones that expanded and contracted after mild COVID-19 were followed by sequencing TCRalpha and TCRbeta repertoires longitudinally. The cohort was made up of two young adult volunteers, one female and one male, who were previously healthy. What the work shows at the level of the full study, not this receptor alone: Clones that contracted from day 15 to 85 showed balanced CD4/CD8 phenotypes, whereas a second wave of clones that expanded from day 15 to 37 leaned towards CD4+. Only two mild cases were covered in the study, and larger cohorts including severe cases with pre-infection samples were considered necessary. Some responding clones were detected in pre-infection memory, which suggested that pre-existing cross-reactive memory T cells had joined the SARS-CoV-2 response. Contracting CD4+ clones turned up mainly in the CM and EM memory subsets, whereas EMRA was where CD8+ clones were enriched. Whether the second-wave clones peaking on day 37 were SARS-CoV-2 specific was not confirmed.

The CDR3, from cysteine to phenylalanine, totals 16 residues. Just CDR3 DNA is preserved here, 48 bases in frame from base 1. CDR1 and CDR2 (SGDLS, YYNGEE) derive from the germline V gene. Here V drops 0 bases and J drops 5 bases, and the junction holds 6 bases not matched to any gene. The sequencer was an Illumina NovaSeq 6000. cDNA libraries for TCRalpha and TCRbeta were prepared by 5'RACE using constant-segment primers, with sample barcodes and unique molecular identifiers added. Trizol reagent was used to extract RNA from every sample. Libraries were amplified in two PCR steps, with a second sample barcode and Illumina TruSeq adapters added in the second step. Libraries were sequenced on an Illumina NovaSeq with 2 x 150 bp paired-end reads. In the authors' own workflow: Demultiplexing of reads and collapsing into UMI-guided consensus sequences were performed with migec v1.2.7. Using mixcr v2.1.11, UMI consensuses were aligned to TRA and TRB V and J templates and then assembled into clonotypes. Expanded or contracted clonotypes were those called significant by both edgeR and NoisET, with noise models trained on biological replicates. edgeR calls used a false discovery rate-adjusted p below 0.01 and a log2 fold-change threshold of 1. As an exploratory analysis of dynamics, max-normalized trajectories of the 1000 most abundant clonotypes were examined with PCA combined with hierarchical clustering. Separately sequenced CD4+ and CD8+ repertoires were used to assign a CD4 or CD8 phenotype to each responding clone. Clones were called with MiXCR by TCRdb after fastp trimmed the public reads at Q25, and only in-frame beta chains were retained. CDR3 protein sequences are deduplicated, and each keeps its most common genes and DNA. For this entry, the V and J calls and clone size follow TCRdb and not the study's own pipeline. This sample comprises a few hundred thousand distinct CDR3 sequences, 20% to 25% of them detected only once. The ten top clones hold around 9.5% of the sample.

Ficoll-Paque density gradient centrifugation was the method used to isolate PBMCs. The source is an adult woman who had mild COVID-19 (a few samples of this study predate the infection). The sample titles of this study are shuffled in the database, so cell type and time point are left out; the donor was told from shared clones. The specimen was PBMCs or a T cell subset sorted from them (not recorded which). The rearrangement joined TRBV9 to TRBJ2-3; 10 junctional bases match TRBD2. The CDR3 has the sequence CASSVDLAGDVDTQYF. The bases read TGTGCCAGCAGCGTAGATCTAGCGGGAGACGTAGATACGCAGTATTTT.